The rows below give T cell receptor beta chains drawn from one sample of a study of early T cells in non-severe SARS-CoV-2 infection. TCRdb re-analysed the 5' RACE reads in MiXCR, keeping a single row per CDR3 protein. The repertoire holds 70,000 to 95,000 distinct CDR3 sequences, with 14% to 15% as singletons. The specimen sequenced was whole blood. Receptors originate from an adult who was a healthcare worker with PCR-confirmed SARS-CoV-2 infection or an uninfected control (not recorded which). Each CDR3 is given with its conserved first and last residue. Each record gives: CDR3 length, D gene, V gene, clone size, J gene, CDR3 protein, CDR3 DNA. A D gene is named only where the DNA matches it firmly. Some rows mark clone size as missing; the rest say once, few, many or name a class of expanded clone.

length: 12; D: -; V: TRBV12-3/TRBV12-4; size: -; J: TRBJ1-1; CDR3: CASSLAEGKTFF; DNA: TGTGCCAGCAGTTTAGCGGAAGGGAAAACTTTCTTT
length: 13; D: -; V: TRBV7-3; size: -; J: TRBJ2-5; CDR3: CASSLRAKETQYF; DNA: TGTGCCAGCAGCTTAAGAGCGAAAGAGACCCAGTACTTC
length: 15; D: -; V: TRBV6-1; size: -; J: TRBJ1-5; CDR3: CASSEVSLGNQPQHF; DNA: TGTGCCAGCAGTGAAGTATCGTTGGGGAATCAGCCCCAGCATTTT
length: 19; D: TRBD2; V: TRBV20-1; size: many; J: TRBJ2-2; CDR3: CSALDAGTSGGDSTGELFF; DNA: TGCAGTGCTCTTGACGCCGGGACTAGCGGGGGGGACAGCACCGGGGAGCTGTTTTTT
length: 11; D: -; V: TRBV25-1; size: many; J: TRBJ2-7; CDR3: CASSVLFEQYF; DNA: TGTGCCAGCAGTGTCCTTTTCGAGCAGTACTTC
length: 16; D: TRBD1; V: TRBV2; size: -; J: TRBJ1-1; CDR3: CASSDRTGHLNTEAFF; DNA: TGTGCCAGCAGTGATCGGACAGGGCATTTGAACACTGAAGCTTTCTTT
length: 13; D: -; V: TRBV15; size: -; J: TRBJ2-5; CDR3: CATSRRTEETQYF; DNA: TGTGCCACCAGCCGCCGGACAGAAGAGACCCAGTACTTC
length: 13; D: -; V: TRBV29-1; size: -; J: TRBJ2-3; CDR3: CSVEVGVEYTQYF; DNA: TGCAGCGTTGAGGTCGGGGTTGAGTATACGCAGTATTTT
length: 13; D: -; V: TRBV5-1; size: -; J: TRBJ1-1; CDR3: CASSLAPATEAFF; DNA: TGCGCCAGCAGCTTGGCCCCAGCCACTGAAGCTTTCTTT
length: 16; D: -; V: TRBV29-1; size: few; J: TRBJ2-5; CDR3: CSVEDRRTRAPETQYF; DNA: TGCAGCGTTGAAGATCGTAGAACGAGGGCCCCAGAGACCCAGTACTTC
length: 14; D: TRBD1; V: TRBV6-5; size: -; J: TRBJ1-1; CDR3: CASRSRQGATEAFF; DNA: TGTGCCAGCAGGTCAAGACAGGGGGCAACTGAAGCTTTCTTT
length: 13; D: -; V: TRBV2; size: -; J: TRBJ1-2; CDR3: CASRTVSDYGYTF; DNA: TGTGCCAGCAGAACAGTTTCTGACTATGGCTACACCTTC
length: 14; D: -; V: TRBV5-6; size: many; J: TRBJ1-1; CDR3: CASSRRDFGTEAFF; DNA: TGTGCCAGCAGCCGGAGGGACTTCGGGACTGAAGCTTTCTTT
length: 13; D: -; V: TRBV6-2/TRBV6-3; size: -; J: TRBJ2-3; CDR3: CASRRDGTDTQYF; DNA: TGTGCCAGCAGGAGGGACGGCACAGATACGCAGTATTTT
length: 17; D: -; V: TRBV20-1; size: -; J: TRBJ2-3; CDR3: CSARDRLRGTQTDTQYF; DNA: TGCAGTGCTAGAGATCGGTTGCGTGGGACTCAGACAGATACGCAGTATTTT
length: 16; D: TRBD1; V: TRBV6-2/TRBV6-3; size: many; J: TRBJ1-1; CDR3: CASSYGFDRAHTEAFF; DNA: TGTGCCAGCAGTTACGGGTTCGACAGGGCCCACACTGAAGCTTTCTTT
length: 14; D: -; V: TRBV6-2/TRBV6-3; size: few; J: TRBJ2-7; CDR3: CASRAPGSLLEQYF; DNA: TGTGCCAGCAGGGCCCCCGGGTCCCTCTTGGAGCAGTACTTC
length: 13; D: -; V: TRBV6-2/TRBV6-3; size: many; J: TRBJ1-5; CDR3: CASRLTGNQPQHF; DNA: TGTGCCAGCAGGCTCACAGGGAATCAGCCCCAGCATTTT
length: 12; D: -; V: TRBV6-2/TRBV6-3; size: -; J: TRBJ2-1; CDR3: CASSSTYNEQFF; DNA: TGTGCCAGCAGTTCCACATACAATGAGCAGTTCTTC
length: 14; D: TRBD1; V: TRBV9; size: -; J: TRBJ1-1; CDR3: CASSGYRGGTEAFF; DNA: TGTGCCAGCAGCGGGTACAGGGGAGGGACTGAAGCTTTCTTT
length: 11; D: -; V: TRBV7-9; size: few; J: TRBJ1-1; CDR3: CASSLGTEAFF; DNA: TGTGCCAGCAGCTTAGGCACTGAAGCTTTCTTT
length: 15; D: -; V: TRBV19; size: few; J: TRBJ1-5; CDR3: CASSIDSGGGQPQHF; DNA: TGTGCCAGTAGTATCGACAGTGGGGGTGGTCAGCCCCAGCATTTT
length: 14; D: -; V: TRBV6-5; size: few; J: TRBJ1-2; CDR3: CATSRDLTNYGYTF; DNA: TGTGCCACTAGCAGGGACCTTACTAACTATGGCTACACCTTC
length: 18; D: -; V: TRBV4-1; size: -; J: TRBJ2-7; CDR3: CASSQDQVGGVTSYEQYF; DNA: TGCGCCAGCAGCCAAGATCAAGTTGGCGGGGTGACCTCCTACGAGCAGTACTTC